Listed below are T cell receptor beta chains from one sample, sequenced in a study of cytomegalovirus exposure and HLA in healthy donors. Repertoires were generated with immunoSEQ multiplex PCR, while TCRdb's copy carries only in-frame clones and drops some. The top ten hold 1.5% to 2.5% of the sample, which has roughly 250,000 clones, approximately 84% seen once. Sequenced sample: PBMCs. The receptors stem from a woman in her thirties or forties in good health and CMV-seropositive. The CDR3 runs from the conserved cysteine through the conserved F or W. Each record gives: V gene, D gene, J gene, CDR3 length, CDR3 protein. The D gene is left open where the match is weak.

V gene: TRBV7-2
D gene: -
J gene: TRBJ2-1
CDR3 length: 13
CDR3 protein: CASSFIFYNEQFF

V gene: TRBV27
D gene: -
J gene: TRBJ1-2
CDR3 length: 14
CDR3 protein: CASSPRGGPYGYTF

V gene: TRBV18
D gene: TRBD1
J gene: TRBJ1-1
CDR3 length: 14
CDR3 protein: CASSPRDSNTEAFF

V gene: TRBV11-3
D gene: TRBD2
J gene: TRBJ2-1
CDR3 length: 14
CDR3 protein: CASSPSGIQNEQFF

V gene: TRBV7-6
D gene: TRBD2
J gene: TRBJ2-1
CDR3 length: 17
CDR3 protein: CASSEWSRVAGENEQFF

V gene: TRBV19
D gene: TRBD1
J gene: TRBJ1-1
CDR3 length: 15
CDR3 protein: CASSALDRVNTEAFF

V gene: TRBV5-1
D gene: TRBD1
J gene: TRBJ1-5
CDR3 length: 14
CDR3 protein: CASSQDRAGQPQHF

V gene: TRBV19
D gene: TRBD1
J gene: TRBJ2-7
CDR3 length: 14
CDR3 protein: CASSITTGEYEQYF

V gene: TRBV13
D gene: TRBD1
J gene: TRBJ1-1
CDR3 length: 14
CDR3 protein: CASRMTGQNTEAFF

V gene: TRBV5-6
D gene: TRBD1
J gene: TRBJ1-1
CDR3 length: 16
CDR3 protein: CASSRGQGAPNTEAFF

V gene: TRBV18
D gene: -
J gene: TRBJ1-5
CDR3 length: 15
CDR3 protein: CASSRGHNSNQPQHF

V gene: TRBV29-1
D gene: TRBD1
J gene: TRBJ1-1
CDR3 length: 11
CDR3 protein: CSVLTGSEAFF

V gene: TRBV19
D gene: TRBD1
J gene: TRBJ1-1
CDR3 length: 14
CDR3 protein: CASSSTGGVTEAFF

V gene: TRBV7-6
D gene: TRBD1
J gene: TRBJ2-7
CDR3 length: 14
CDR3 protein: CASRPGQGSHEQYF

V gene: TRBV11-2
D gene: -
J gene: TRBJ1-5
CDR3 length: 14
CDR3 protein: CASSPWGDNQPQHF

V gene: TRBV7-6
D gene: -
J gene: TRBJ1-2
CDR3 length: 13
CDR3 protein: CASSQLRAEGYTF

V gene: TRBV4-2
D gene: -
J gene: TRBJ1-3
CDR3 length: 13
CDR3 protein: CASSQEKRNTIYF

V gene: TRBV7-3
D gene: TRBD2
J gene: TRBJ2-1
CDR3 length: 15
CDR3 protein: CASSKGLAKNNEQLF

V gene: TRBV4-2
D gene: TRBD1
J gene: TRBJ1-4
CDR3 length: 15
CDR3 protein: CASSQEWTGNEKLFF

V gene: TRBV6-4
D gene: TRBD2
J gene: TRBJ2-1
CDR3 length: 16
CDR3 protein: CASSDSGRGAYNEQFF

V gene: TRBV28
D gene: -
J gene: TRBJ2-7
CDR3 length: 13
CDR3 protein: CASTVPSHYEQYF

V gene: TRBV11-3
D gene: TRBD2
J gene: TRBJ2-7
CDR3 length: 17
CDR3 protein: CASSQSRAQAGGYEQYF

V gene: TRBV10-3
D gene: -
J gene: TRBJ2-5
CDR3 length: 12
CDR3 protein: CASGTVQEAQYF

V gene: TRBV27
D gene: -
J gene: TRBJ2-5
CDR3 length: 15
CDR3 protein: CASSPGLQKTETQYF

V gene: TRBV7-9
D gene: TRBD1
J gene: TRBJ2-2
CDR3 length: 14
CDR3 protein: CASSPGQGTGELFF

V gene: TRBV10-3
D gene: -
J gene: TRBJ1-2
CDR3 length: 15
CDR3 protein: CAISESEQGHYGYTF

V gene: TRBV4-3
D gene: TRBD1
J gene: TRBJ2-5
CDR3 length: 20
CDR3 protein: CASSQEGLRAGGAVGETQYF

V gene: TRBV28
D gene: -
J gene: TRBJ2-2
CDR3 length: 17
CDR3 protein: CASSSHRVRANTGELFF

V gene: TRBV11-1
D gene: TRBD2
J gene: TRBJ2-1
CDR3 length: 15
CDR3 protein: CASSFGTSPYNEQFF

V gene: TRBV2
D gene: TRBD2
J gene: TRBJ2-5
CDR3 length: 16
CDR3 protein: CASSEVMAGVGETQYF

V gene: TRBV5-1
D gene: TRBD2
J gene: TRBJ2-1
CDR3 length: 16
CDR3 protein: CASSGGTSGRVDEQFF

V gene: TRBV6-5
D gene: -
J gene: TRBJ1-1
CDR3 length: 13
CDR3 protein: CASSWQGLTEAFF

V gene: TRBV29-1
D gene: TRBD2
J gene: TRBJ2-2
CDR3 length: 15
CDR3 protein: CSVLAGGADTGELFF

V gene: TRBV5-1
D gene: -
J gene: TRBJ1-4
CDR3 length: 13
CDR3 protein: CASSHGNQEKLFF

V gene: TRBV14
D gene: -
J gene: TRBJ1-1
CDR3 length: 15
CDR3 protein: CASSQDRVLNTEAFF

V gene: TRBV5-4
D gene: TRBD2
J gene: TRBJ2-1
CDR3 length: 17
CDR3 protein: CASSLRFGTSGYNEQFF

V gene: TRBV28
D gene: TRBD1
J gene: TRBJ1-1
CDR3 length: 15
CDR3 protein: CASSAAGTENTEAFF

V gene: TRBV19
D gene: -
J gene: TRBJ1-2
CDR3 length: 13
CDR3 protein: CASSMEGGYGYTF

V gene: TRBV9
D gene: TRBD1
J gene: TRBJ1-1
CDR3 length: 15
CDR3 protein: CASSVFGQGTTEAFF

V gene: TRBV29-1
D gene: TRBD1
J gene: TRBJ1-2
CDR3 length: 14
CDR3 protein: CSVDWVGQEYGYTF

V gene: TRBV30
D gene: TRBD1
J gene: TRBJ1-4
CDR3 length: 15
CDR3 protein: CAWLYPGTENEKLFF

V gene: TRBV7-2
D gene: -
J gene: TRBJ1-5
CDR3 length: 16
CDR3 protein: CASSLDGRGSHQPQHF